The 32 T cell receptor beta chains listed next were all sequenced from one sample in a study of T cells in Graves' hyperthyroidism and ophthalmopathy (dated by TCRdb to about 2019). Libraries were prepared through multiplex PCR. Sequencing was carried out with an Illumina HiSeq 2000. The TCR beta CDR3 regions were amplified from RNA transcripts. The first round of RT-PCR for the TCR CDR3 was performed with the HTBI primer set and the Qiagen OneStep RT-PCR kit. In-frame beta chains were kept once TCRdb had trimmed the public reads at Q25 with fastp and called clones with MiXCR. When rows share a CDR3 protein, they turn into one entry using the most common DNA and genes. The sample has a few hundred thousand distinct CDR3 sequences on record, less than 20% of them singletons. The top ten hold less than 15% of the sample. Sequencing input: blood. The receptors come from a woman in her late teens or twenties with Graves' hyperthyroidism.

This clonotype was seen only a few times. The chain is built from TRBV7-2 and TRBJ1-1, with 10 bases that match TRBD1. V lost 6 bases, J lost 6 bases, and 7 bases stayed unmatched. The CDR3 is 14 residues long. CDR1 is SGHTA, CDR2 FQGNSA, per germline. CDR3 nucleotides: TGTGCCAGCAGTCCGGGACAGGGGCGATCTGAAGCTTTCTTT. Translating gives CASSPGQGRSEAFF.

The V and J genes are TRBV9 and TRBJ1-6; 8 nucleotides agree with TRBD1. CDR3 length: 15 amino acids. The junction had 5 bases not matched to a gene; V was cut back by 3 bases and J by 6 bases. The germline V gene has CDR1 SGDLS and CDR2 YYNGEE. CDR3: CASSARQGSNSPLHF. CDR3 sequence (DNA): TGTGCCAGCAGCGCCCGACAGGGGAGTAATTCACCCCTCCACTTT.

This clonotype was counted between two and nine times. The V and J genes are TRBV20-1 and TRBJ2-7; 12 bases agree with TRBD1. Losses at the gene ends were 3 bases for V and 4 bases for J; bases not matched to a gene: 7. The CDR3 contains 15 residues. Germline-derived CDR1 and CDR2 are DFQATT and SNEGSKA (reference sequence). CDR3 sequence reads: CSASDPGQGAYEQYF. The CDR3 nucleotides are TGCAGTGCTAGTGACCCGGGACAGGGGGCTTACGAGCAGTACTTC.

In this sample, this clonotype turned up a few times. The genes are TRBV6-2 or TRBV6-3 and TRBJ2-1, with D hard to call. CDR1 and CDR2 from the germline V gene are MNHEY and SVGEGT. V shed 10 bases and J shed 5 bases, with 18 bases lying between them. The CDR3 length is 14 residues. The CDR3 spells CATGVLFTHNEQFF. CDR3 DNA: TGTGCCACCGGTGTCCTCTTCACCCACAATGAGCAGTTCTTC.

Only a few counts were recorded for this clonotype. The CDR3 sequence: CASSDVLSYEQYF. Written as DNA, the CDR3 is TGTGCCAGCAGTGATGTCTTATCCTACGAGCAGTACTTC. This chain joins TRBV6-1 and TRBJ2-7, with D uncertain. CDR3 size: 13 residues. Germline CDR1 MNHNS, CDR2 SASEGT. V was clipped by 3 bases and J by 1 base, with 7 bases between them.

A few counts support this clonotype. This rearrangement joins TRBV6-1 to TRBJ2-7; D may correspond to TRBD1 or TRBD2 (5 bases each). Looked up from germline, CDR1 is MNHNS and CDR2 is SASEGT. The length of the CDR3 is 17 residues. The V end was cut by 4 bases, the J end by 0 bases, with 19 bases between. For the CDR3, the DNA is TGTGCCAGCAGTGGGGACGTAGTAGCCTCCCCCTCCTACGAGCAGTACTTC. This sequence encodes CASSGDVVASPSYEQYF.

The chain employs TRBV6-1 and TRBJ1-4; 9 nucleotides align to TRBD1. J gave up 10 bases and V 7 bases, and 13 bases lay outside the gene matches. This CDR3 has 15 residues. Per the germline V gene, CDR1 is MNHNS and CDR2 is SASEGT. This chain's CDR3 is CASTPPDRGIGKLFF. Written as DNA, the CDR3 is TGTGCCAGCACCCCACCGGACAGGGGCATCGGAAAACTGTTTTTT.

The sample holds a few counts of this clonotype. This rearrangement joins TRBV5-1 to TRBJ2-5; D gene ambiguous. CDR1 is SGHRS and CDR2 is YFSETQ in the germline V gene. V shed 0 bases and J shed 5 bases, with 11 bases lying between them. The CDR3 has 14 amino acids. Written as DNA, the CDR3 is TGCGCCAGCAGCTTGGCCCAGAGTAAGGAGACCCAGTACTTC. It is translated as CASSLAQSKETQYF.

This clonotype occurred many times. The genes are TRBV28 and TRBJ2-1, with D unresolved. The CDR3 consists of 17 residues. Trimming took 3 bases from V and 2 from J, leaving 17 bases between them. Germline assignment: CDR1 MDHEN and CDR2 SYDVKM. The chain's CDR3 is CASSLSKGGAPYNEQFF. CDR3 bases: TGTGCCAGCAGTTTGTCAAAAGGCGGAGCGCCCTACAATGAGCAGTTCTTC.

In its sample, this clonotype was seen many times. The rearrangement links TRBV6-5 to TRBJ1-1; no reliable D call. Germline V gene sequence: CDR1 MNHEY, CDR2 SVGAGI. Trimming left V 2 bases short and J 8 bases short, with 9 bases between. The CDR3 length is 12 residues. The DNA for the CDR3 is TGTGCCAGCAGTTACCCCGGACGCGAAGCTTTCTTT. Translating gives CASSYPGREAFF.

This clonotype showed up many times. The rearrangement links TRBV7-8 to TRBJ1-5; 8 bases agree with TRBD1. CDR3 length: 16 residues. After removal of 4 bases from V and 6 bases from J, the junction contained 11 bases not matched to a gene. The germline gives CDR1 SGHVS, CDR2 FQNEAQ. The CDR3 region is CASSSQPRGRGQPQHF. In DNA, the CDR3 is TGTGCCAGCAGCTCGCAACCCAGGGGGCGCGGTCAGCCCCAGCATTTT.

The chain uses TRBV6-1 and TRBJ2-1; D is possibly TRBD2 (6 bases). The CDR3 runs to 13 residues. The germline V gene encodes CDR1 MNHNS and CDR2 SASEGT. V was pared by 9 bases and J by 6 bases, with 15 bases between. CDR3 nucleotide sequence: TGTGCCAGTGAACGGCCCGGGGGCAATGAGCAGTTCTTC. Its protein product is CASERPGGNEQFF.

This clonotype was seen a few times. The chain has TRBV19 and TRBJ2-3; D unclear. This CDR3 spans 13 amino acids. Trimming removed 1 base from V and 6 bases from J, with 8 bases in between. The germline gives CDR1 LNHDA, CDR2 SQIVND (reference sequence). Written as DNA, the CDR3 is TGTGCCAGTAGTATAGGGTCCGGGGATACGCAGTATTTT. It encodes CASSIGSGDTQYF.

This clonotype was observed a handful of times. For the CDR3, the DNA is TGTGCCAGCGGAAACGCAAGGGGGCGTACGAGTGGCTACACCTTC. Encoded protein: CASGNARGRTSGYTF. The chain joins TRBV28 to TRBJ1-2, with 7 positions matching TRBD1. The CDR3 spans 15 residues. The V gene end was trimmed by 8 bases and the J gene end by 7 bases; junction bases not matched to a gene: 16. The germline V gene has CDR1 MDHEN and CDR2 SYDVKM.

The chain is built from TRBV5-5 and TRBJ1-2, with D unclear. This CDR3 is 12 amino acids long. The V gene lost 2 bases and the J gene lost 8 bases, with 10 bases spanning the gap. Germline V gives CDR1 SGHKS, CDR2 YYEKEE (reference sequence). As DNA, the CDR3 is TGTGCCAGCAGCTTAGGGAATGGAGGCTACACCTTC. It translates to CASSLGNGGYTF.

Concerning this clonotype: With a much larger clone just one base away, this may be a read error. The chain recombines TRBV5-1 with TRBJ1-1; D gene ambiguous. The CDR3 sequence is 16 residues long. Per germline, CDR1 SGHRS and CDR2 YFSETQ. The chain's CDR3 is CACSLMDGPSGTEAFF. The CDR3, as DNA: TGCGCCTGCAGCTTGATGGACGGACCTTCGGGCACTGAAGCTTTCTTT.

This clonotype has a handful of counts. The rearrangement joins TRBV28 to TRBJ2-7; a possible D gene is TRBD2 (6 bases). The CDR3 totals 14 residues. Trimming shortened V by 7 bases and J by 5 bases, and 18 bases separated the two germline ends. The V gene's germline CDR1 is MDHEN and CDR2 SYDVKM. CDR3: CASTPRGGNHEQYF. The CDR3 DNA is TGTGCCAGCACCCCGAGAGGAGGGAACCACGAGCAGTACTTC.

Many counts were recorded for this clonotype. The chain joins TRBV6-2 or TRBV6-3 to TRBJ2-3; D is undetermined. The germline V gene encodes CDR1 MNHEY and CDR2 SVGEGT. V shed 5 bases and J shed 9 bases, with 18 bases lying between them. The CDR3 extends over 14 amino acids. CDR3 residues: CASSNPPLFATQYF. The DNA for the CDR3 is TGTGCCAGCAGTAACCCTCCCTTGTTCGCGACGCAGTATTTT.

The chain is built from TRBV6-6 and TRBJ1-6; tentative D call: TRBD1 (6 bases). This CDR3 region has 15 residues. V was cut by 0 bases and J by 13 bases, with 16 bases left in between. Germline-derived CDR1 and CDR2 are MNHNY and SVGAGI (reference sequence). The CDR3 DNA sequence: TGTGCCAGCAGTTACTCGATAGCGGGGGCTACGCCCCTCCACTTT. This gives the protein CASSYSIAGATPLHF.

This clonotype occurred many times. The rearrangement uses TRBV20-1 and TRBJ2-1, with a tentative D call TRBD2 (5 bases). V was clipped by 0 bases and J by 1 base, with 7 bases between them. The CDR3 extends over 14 amino acids. From germline, CDR1 is DFQATT and CDR2 SNEGSKA (reference sequence). The CDR3 bases are TGCAGTGCTAGAGATTCGGGGTCCTACAATGAGCAGTTCTTC. This sequence encodes CSARDSGSYNEQFF.

This clonotype was found many times. This chain's CDR3 is CASSDWVGKTGNTIYF. As DNA, the CDR3 is TGTGCCAGCAGTGATTGGGTGGGGAAGACCGGGAACACCATATATTTT. The V gene is TRBV2, the J gene TRBJ1-3, with D hard to call. CDR3 size: 16 residues. Germline CDR1 reads SNHLY; CDR2 reads FYNNEI. V lost 3 bases to trimming and J lost 7 bases, with 19 bases between them.

This clonotype was seen more than once but under ten times. The rearrangement uses TRBV6-1 and TRBJ2-1; the D is unclear. The V end was cut by 2 bases, the J end by 2 bases, with 4 bases between. This CDR3 spans 13 amino acids. Germline CDR1 reads MNHNS; CDR2 reads SASEGT. CDR3 in amino acids: CASSETPYNEQFF. The CDR3 DNA is TGTGCCAGCAGTGAAACCCCCTACAATGAGCAGTTCTTC.

This clonotype appeared a few times. The chain links TRBV9 to TRBJ2-4, with D unresolved. This CDR3 spans 14 amino acids. CDR1 SGDLS and CDR2 YYNGEE come from the germline V gene. V was pared by 6 bases and J by 0 bases, with 10 bases between. As DNA, the CDR3 is TGTGCCAGCAAAGCAGGATTAGCCAAAAACATTCAGTACTTC. Residues: CASKAGLAKNIQYF.

Ten or more counts support this clonotype. The V gene is TRBV6-5, the J gene TRBJ2-7; 8 bases align to TRBD2. Germline V lookup: CDR1 MNHEY, CDR2 SVGAGI. CDR3 length equals 17 residues. Trimming removed 0 bases from V and 0 bases from J; junction bases left unmatched: 7. This CDR3 reads CASSYSLLAGPSYEQYF. CDR3 DNA sequence: TGTGCCAGCAGTTACTCCCTCCTAGCGGGTCCCTCCTACGAGCAGTACTTC.

The chain couples TRBV10-1 to TRBJ2-1, with D uncertain. Germline-derived CDR1 and CDR2 are WNHNN and SYGVQD (reference sequence). This CDR3 comprises 14 residues. Trimming pared 0 bases from V and 12 bases from J, leaving 15 bases between. The CDR3 coding sequence is TGCGCCAGCAGTGAGTCGAGTCTCCTCCTTGGGCAGTTCTTC. Protein product: CASSESSLLLGQFF.

At least ten counts were recorded for this clonotype. The CDR3 here is CASSLAGTSGDYEQYF. The CDR3 nucleotides read TGTGCCAGCAGCTTAGCAGGGACTAGCGGGGACTACGAGCAGTACTTC. The chain has TRBV7-2 and TRBJ2-7; 13 nucleotides align to TRBD2. Germline trimming cut 0 bases from V and 3 bases from J; bases unmatched to any gene: 2. CDR1 SGHTA and CDR2 FQGNSA come from the germline V gene. This CDR3 is 16 amino acids long.

This clonotype was seen repeatedly, ten times or more. This chain uses TRBV5-1 with TRBJ2-2; weak D call: TRBD2 (5 bases). V gave up 0 bases and J gave up 0 bases, with 9 bases separating them. This CDR3 is built from 16 residues. CDR1 is SGHRS and CDR2 is YFSETQ in the germline V gene. CDR3 loop: CASSLGAETNTGELFF. The DNA of the CDR3 is TGCGCCAGCAGCTTGGGAGCGGAAACGAACACCGGGGAGCTGTTTTTT.

This clonotype was picked up many times. The V and J genes are TRBV28 and TRBJ2-3, with D hard to call. Germline lookup yields CDR1 MDHEN and CDR2 SYDVKM. V was trimmed by 3 bases and J by 4 bases, leaving 11 bases between them. There are 14 residues in the CDR3. This CDR3 reads CASSFYRLADTQYF. CDR3 nucleotide sequence: TGTGCCAGCAGTTTTTATCGGTTGGCAGATACGCAGTATTTT.

This clonotype was seen repeatedly, ten times or more. V and J are TRBV20-1 and TRBJ2-5; tentatively, D is TRBD2 (6 bases). Germline V lookup: CDR1 DFQATT, CDR2 SNEGSKA (reference sequence). CDR3 length: 13 amino acids. Trimming left V 3 bases short and J 2 bases short, with 10 bases between. In nucleotides, the CDR3 is TGCAGTGCTAGCGGGACTCGACAAGAGACCCAGTACTTC. It translates to CSASGTRQETQYF.

The V call is TRBV27, the J call TRBJ2-1, with D unclear. This CDR3 is 13 amino acids long. CDR1 and CDR2 (germline): MNHEY, SMNVEV (reference sequence). V was pared by 8 bases and J by 5 bases, with 13 bases between. Here the CDR3 reads CASGSGLDNEQFF. CDR3 nucleotides: TGTGCCAGCGGTTCCGGGCTAGACAATGAGCAGTTCTTC.

The gene calls are TRBV5-4 and TRBJ1-2; D uncertain. Germline V lookup: CDR1 SGHNT, CDR2 YYREEE (reference sequence). Trimming shortened V by 0 bases and J by 8 bases, and 14 bases separated the two germline ends. CDR3 length equals 14 residues. This CDR3 reads CASSLEGRTGGYTF. The CDR3 coding sequence is TGTGCCAGCAGCTTGGAGGGTCGAACGGGCGGCTACACCTTC.

There are a few counts of this clonotype. This sequence joins TRBV2 and TRBJ2-7, with 8 bases identical to TRBD1. Germline trimming cut 6 bases from V and 6 bases from J; bases unmatched to any gene: 28. The germline CDR1 and CDR2 sequences are SNHLY and FYNNEI. The CDR3 length is 20 residues. CDR3 in amino acids: CASSEPGGRGQGTGYIEQYF. The CDR3 DNA reads TGTGCCAGCAGCGAACCCGGGGGCAGGGGGCAAGGGACAGGCTACATCGAGCAGTACTTC.